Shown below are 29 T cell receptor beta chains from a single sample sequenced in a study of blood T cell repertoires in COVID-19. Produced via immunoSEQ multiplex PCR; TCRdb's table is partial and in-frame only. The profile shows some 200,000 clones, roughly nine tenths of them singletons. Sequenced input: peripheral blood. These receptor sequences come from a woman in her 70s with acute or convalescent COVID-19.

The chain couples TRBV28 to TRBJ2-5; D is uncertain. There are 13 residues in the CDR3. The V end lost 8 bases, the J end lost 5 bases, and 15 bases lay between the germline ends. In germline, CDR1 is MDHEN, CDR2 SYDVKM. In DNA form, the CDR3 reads TGTGCCAGCGTCGGGTCGTTACGGGAGACCCAGTACTTC. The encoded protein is CASVGSLRETQYF. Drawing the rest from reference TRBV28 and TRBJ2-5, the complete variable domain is DVKVTQSSRYLVKRTGEKVFLECVQDMDHENMFWYRQDPGLGLRLIYFSYDVKMKEKGDIPEGYSVSREKKERFSLILESASTNQTSMYLCASVGSLRETQYFGPGTRLLVL.

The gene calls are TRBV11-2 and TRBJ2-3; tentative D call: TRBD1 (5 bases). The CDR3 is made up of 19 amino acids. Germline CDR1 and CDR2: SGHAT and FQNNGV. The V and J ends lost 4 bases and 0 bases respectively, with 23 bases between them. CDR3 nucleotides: TGTGCCAGCAGCTCAGGTTATCCAGGGTCGTCTTCTAGCACAGATACGCAGTATTTT. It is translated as CASSSGYPGSSSSTDTQYF.

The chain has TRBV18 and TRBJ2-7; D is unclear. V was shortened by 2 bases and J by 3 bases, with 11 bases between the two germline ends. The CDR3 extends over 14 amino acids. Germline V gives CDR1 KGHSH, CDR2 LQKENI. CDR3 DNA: TGTGCCAGCTCACCAGCCAGTTCCAACTACGAGCAGTACTTC. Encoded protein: CASSPASSNYEQYF.

The CDR3 spells CSASGRWTSGSTDTQYF. The CDR3 nucleotides read TGCAGTGCCAGTGGAAGATGGACTAGCGGGAGCACAGATACGCAGTATTTT. The chain couples TRBV20-1 to TRBJ2-3, with 11 bases lining up with TRBD2. With V trimmed by 6 bases and J by 0 bases, 11 bases remained unmatched. The germline CDR1 and CDR2 sequences are DFQATT and SNEGSKA (reference sequence). The CDR3 has 17 residues.

CDR3 nucleotides: TGTGCCAGCATGGGACAGGGAGAGCGTTCACCCCTCCACTTT. This codes for CASMGQGERSPLHF. V gene TRBV2 combines with J gene TRBJ1-6; TRBD1 matches 9 bases. The CDR3 loop spans 14 amino acids. Per germline, CDR1 SNHLY and CDR2 FYNNEI. Unmatched junction bases numbered 7, after V lost 7 bases and J lost 9 bases.

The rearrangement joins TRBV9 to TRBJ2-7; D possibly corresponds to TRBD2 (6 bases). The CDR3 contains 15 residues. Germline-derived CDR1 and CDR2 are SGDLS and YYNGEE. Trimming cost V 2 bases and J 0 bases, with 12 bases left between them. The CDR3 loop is CASSVGGVSSYEQYF. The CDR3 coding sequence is TGTGCCAGCAGCGTGGGCGGGGTTAGCTCCTACGAGCAGTACTTC.

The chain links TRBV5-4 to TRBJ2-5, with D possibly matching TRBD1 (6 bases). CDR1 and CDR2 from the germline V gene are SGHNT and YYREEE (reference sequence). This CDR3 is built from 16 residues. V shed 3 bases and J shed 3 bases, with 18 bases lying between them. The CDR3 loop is CASSSRGQSGKETQYF. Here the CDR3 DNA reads TGTGCCAGCAGCTCGCGTGGACAGTCGGGAAAAGAGACCCAGTACTTC. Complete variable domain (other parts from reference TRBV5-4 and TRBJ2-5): ETGVTQSPTHLIKTRGQQVTLRCSSQSGHNTVSWYQQALGQGPQFIFQYYREEENGRGNFPPRFSGLQFPNYSSELNVNALELDDSALYLCASSSRGQSGKETQYFGPGTRLLVL.

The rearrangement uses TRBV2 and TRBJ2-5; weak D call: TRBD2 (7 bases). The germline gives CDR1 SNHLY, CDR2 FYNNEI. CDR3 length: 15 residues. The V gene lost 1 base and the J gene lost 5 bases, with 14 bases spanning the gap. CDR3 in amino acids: CASSEDRGAWETQYF. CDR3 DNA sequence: TGTGCCAGCAGTGAAGACCGGGGGGCCTGGGAGACCCAGTACTTC.

Written as DNA, the CDR3 is TGCGCCAGCAGCTTGGCCTTCAGGATCCTGGGCTACACCTTC. It codes for CASSLAFRILGYTF. V usage is TRBV5-1 and J usage is TRBJ1-2; no firm D call. The CDR3 loop spans 14 amino acids. V gave up 0 bases and J gave up 8 bases, with 14 bases separating them. CDR1 SGHRS and CDR2 YFSETQ come from the germline V gene.

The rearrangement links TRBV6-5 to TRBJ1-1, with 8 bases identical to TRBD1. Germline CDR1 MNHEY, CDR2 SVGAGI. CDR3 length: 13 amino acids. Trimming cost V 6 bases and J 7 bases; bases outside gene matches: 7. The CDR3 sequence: CASRGTGAFEAFF. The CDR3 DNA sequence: TGTGCCAGCAGGGGGACAGGAGCATTTGAAGCTTTCTTT.

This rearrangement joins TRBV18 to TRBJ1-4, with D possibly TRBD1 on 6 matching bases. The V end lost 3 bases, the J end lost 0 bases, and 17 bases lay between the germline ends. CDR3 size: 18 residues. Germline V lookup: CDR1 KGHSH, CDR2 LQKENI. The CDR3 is CASSPFGDPGATNEKLFF. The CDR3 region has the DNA TGTGCCAGCTCACCCTTTGGGGACCCAGGGGCAACTAATGAAAAACTGTTTTTT.

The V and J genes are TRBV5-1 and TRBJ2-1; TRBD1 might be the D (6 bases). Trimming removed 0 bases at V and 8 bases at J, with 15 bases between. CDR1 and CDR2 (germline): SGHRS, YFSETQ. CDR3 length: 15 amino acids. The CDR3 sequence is CASSLGLGARYEQFF. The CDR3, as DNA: TGCGCCAGCAGCTTGGGTTTGGGGGCGAGGTATGAGCAGTTCTTC.

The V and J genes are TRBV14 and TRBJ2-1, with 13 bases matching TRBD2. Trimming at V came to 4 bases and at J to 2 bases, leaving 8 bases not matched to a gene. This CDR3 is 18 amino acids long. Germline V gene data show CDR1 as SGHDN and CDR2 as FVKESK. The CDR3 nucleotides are TGTGCCAGCAGCCGTAGACTAGCGGGAGGCCGAACCTACAATGAGCAGTTCTTC. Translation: CASSRRLAGGRTYNEQFF.

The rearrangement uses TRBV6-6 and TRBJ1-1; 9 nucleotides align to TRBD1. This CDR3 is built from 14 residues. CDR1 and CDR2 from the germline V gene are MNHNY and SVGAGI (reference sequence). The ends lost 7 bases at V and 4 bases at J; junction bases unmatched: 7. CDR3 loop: CASKDRGGGTEAFF. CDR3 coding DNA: TGTGCCAGCAAGGACAGGGGAGGCGGCACTGAAGCTTTCTTT.

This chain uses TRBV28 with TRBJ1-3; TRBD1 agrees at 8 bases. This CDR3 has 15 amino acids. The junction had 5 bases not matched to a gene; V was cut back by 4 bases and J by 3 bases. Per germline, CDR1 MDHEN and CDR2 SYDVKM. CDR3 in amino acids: CASSSPGGVGNTIYF. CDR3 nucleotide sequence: TGTGCCAGCAGTTCCCCAGGGGGCGTTGGAAACACCATATATTTT.

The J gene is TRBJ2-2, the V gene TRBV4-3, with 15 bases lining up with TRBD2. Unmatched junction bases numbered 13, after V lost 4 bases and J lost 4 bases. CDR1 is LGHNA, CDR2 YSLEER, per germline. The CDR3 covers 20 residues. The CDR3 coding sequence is TGCGCCAGCAGCCCGCTAGGGGGACTAGCGGGAGGCCGTGGCACCGGGGAGCTGTTTTTT. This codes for CASSPLGGLAGGRGTGELFF.

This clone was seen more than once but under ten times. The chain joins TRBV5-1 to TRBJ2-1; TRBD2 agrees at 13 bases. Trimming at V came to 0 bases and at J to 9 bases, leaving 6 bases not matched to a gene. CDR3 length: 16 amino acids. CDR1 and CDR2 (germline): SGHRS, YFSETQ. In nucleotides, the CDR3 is TGCGCCAGCAGCTTGGCAACTAGCGGGGGGGCGGCTGAGCAGTTCTTC. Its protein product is CASSLATSGGAAEQFF.

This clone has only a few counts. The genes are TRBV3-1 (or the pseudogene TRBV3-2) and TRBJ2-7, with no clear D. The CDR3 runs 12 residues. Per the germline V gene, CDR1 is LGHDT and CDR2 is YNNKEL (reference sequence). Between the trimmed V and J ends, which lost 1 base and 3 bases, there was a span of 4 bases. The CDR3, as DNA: TGTGCCAGCAGCCAAGGCAGCTACGAGCAGTACTTC. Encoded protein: CASSQGSYEQYF.

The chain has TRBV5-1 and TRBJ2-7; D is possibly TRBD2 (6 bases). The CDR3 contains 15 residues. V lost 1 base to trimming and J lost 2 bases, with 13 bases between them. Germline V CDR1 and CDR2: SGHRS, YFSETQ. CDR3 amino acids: CASSLQAGLTYEQYF. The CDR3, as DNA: TGCGCCAGCAGCTTGCAGGCGGGGCTGACCTACGAGCAGTACTTC.

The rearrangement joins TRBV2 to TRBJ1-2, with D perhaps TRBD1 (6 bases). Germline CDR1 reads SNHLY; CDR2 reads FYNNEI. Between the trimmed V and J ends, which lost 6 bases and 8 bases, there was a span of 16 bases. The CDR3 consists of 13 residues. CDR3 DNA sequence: TGTGCCAGCAGCGTCACAGGGTTCGACGGCTACACCTTC. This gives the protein CASSVTGFDGYTF.

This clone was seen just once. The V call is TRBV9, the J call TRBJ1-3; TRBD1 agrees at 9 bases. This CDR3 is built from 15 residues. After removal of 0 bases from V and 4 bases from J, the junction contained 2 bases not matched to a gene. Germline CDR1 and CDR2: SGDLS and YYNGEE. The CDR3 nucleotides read TGTGCCAGCAGCGTAGGAGGGACAGGGGGAAACACCATATATTTT. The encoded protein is CASSVGGTGGNTIYF.

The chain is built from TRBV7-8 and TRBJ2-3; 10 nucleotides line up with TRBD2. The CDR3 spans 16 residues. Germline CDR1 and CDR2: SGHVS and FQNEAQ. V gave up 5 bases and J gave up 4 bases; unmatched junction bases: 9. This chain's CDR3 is CASSPSAGGLADTQYF. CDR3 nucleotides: TGTGCCAGCAGCCCGTCAGCGGGGGGGCTCGCAGATACGCAGTATTTT. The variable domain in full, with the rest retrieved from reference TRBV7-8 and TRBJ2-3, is GAGVSQSPRYKVAKRGQDVALRCDPISGHVSLFWYQQALGQGPEFLTYFQNEAQLDKSGLPSDRFFAERPEGSVSTLKIQRTQQEDSAVYLCASSPSAGGLADTQYFGPGTRLTVL.

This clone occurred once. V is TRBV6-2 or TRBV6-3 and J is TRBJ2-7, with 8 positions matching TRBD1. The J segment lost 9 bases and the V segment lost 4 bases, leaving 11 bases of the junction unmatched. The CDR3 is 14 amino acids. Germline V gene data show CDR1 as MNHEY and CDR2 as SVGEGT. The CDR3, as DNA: TGTGCCAGCAGTTCCCCGGGACAGGACACGGGGCAGTACTTC. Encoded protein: CASSSPGQDTGQYF.

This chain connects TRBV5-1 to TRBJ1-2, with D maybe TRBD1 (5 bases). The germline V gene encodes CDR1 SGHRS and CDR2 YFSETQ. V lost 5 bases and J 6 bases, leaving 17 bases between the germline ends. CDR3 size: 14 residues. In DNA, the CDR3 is TGCGCCAGCAGGGGGACCGTCGAGCGGGATGGCTACACCTTC. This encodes CASRGTVERDGYTF.

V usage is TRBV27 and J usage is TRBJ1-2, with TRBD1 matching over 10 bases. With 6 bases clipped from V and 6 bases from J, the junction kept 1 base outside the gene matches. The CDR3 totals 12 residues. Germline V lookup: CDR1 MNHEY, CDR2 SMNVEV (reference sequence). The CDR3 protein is CASRTGGDGYTF. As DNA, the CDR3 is TGTGCCAGCAGGACAGGGGGCGATGGCTACACCTTC.

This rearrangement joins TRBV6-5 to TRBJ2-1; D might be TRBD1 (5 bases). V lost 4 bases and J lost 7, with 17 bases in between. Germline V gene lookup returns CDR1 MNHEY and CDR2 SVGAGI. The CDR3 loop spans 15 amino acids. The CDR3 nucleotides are TGTGCCAGCAGTTCCGGCAGGGTCGGTAGGAATGAGCAGTTCTTC. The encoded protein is CASSSGRVGRNEQFF.

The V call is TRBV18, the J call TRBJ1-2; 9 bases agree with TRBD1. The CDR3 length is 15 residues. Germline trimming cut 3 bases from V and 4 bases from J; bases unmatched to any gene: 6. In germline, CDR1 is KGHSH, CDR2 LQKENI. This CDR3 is CASSPQTGGSYGYTF. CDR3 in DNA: TGTGCCAGCTCACCTCAGACAGGGGGGAGCTATGGCTACACCTTC. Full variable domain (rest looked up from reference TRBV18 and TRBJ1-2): NAGVMQNPRHLVRRRGQEARLRCSPMKGHSHVYWYRQLPEEGLKFMVYLQKENIIDESGMPKERFSAEFPKEGPSILRIQQVVRGDSAAYFCASSPQTGGSYGYTFGSGTRLTVV.

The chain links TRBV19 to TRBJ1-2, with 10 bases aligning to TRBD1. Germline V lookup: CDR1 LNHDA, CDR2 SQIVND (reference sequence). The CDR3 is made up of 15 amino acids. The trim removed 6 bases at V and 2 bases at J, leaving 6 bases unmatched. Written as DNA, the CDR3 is TGTGCCAGTAGCTTTTGGACAGGGGGGAACTATGGCTACACCTTC. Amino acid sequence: CASSFWTGGNYGYTF.

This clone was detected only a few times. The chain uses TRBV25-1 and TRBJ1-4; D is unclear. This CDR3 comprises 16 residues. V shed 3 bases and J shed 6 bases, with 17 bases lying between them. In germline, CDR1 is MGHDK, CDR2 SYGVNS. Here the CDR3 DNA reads TGTGCCAGCAGTGACAATCTCTCCGGGAAAGATGAAAAACTGTTTTTT. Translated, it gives CASSDNLSGKDEKLFF.